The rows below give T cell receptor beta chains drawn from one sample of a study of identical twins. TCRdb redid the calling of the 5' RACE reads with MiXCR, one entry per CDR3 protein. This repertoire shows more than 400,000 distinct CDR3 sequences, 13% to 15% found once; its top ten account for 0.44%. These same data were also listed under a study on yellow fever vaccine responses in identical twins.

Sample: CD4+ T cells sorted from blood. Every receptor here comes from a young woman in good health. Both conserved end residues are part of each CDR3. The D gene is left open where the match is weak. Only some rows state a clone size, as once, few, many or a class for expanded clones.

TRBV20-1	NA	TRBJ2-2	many	TGCAGTGCTAGACCTACAGGGAGGAACACCGGGGAGCTGTTTTTT	CSARPTGRNTGELFF
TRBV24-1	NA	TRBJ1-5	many	TGTGCCATCGCACAGGGACCCAATCAGCCCCAGCATTTT	CAIAQGPNQPQHF
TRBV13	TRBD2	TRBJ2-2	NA	TGTGCCAGCAGCATCGGACTAGCGGGAGTTACGAACACCGGGGAGCTGTTTTTT	CASSIGLAGVTNTGELFF
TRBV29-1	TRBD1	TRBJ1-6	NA	TGCAGCGCCCGAATGGGGACAGATAATTCACCCCTCCACTTT	CSARMGTDNSPLHF
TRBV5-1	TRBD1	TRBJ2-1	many	TGCGCCAGCAGCGAGGGGACAGGGGGCAAGGATGAGCAGTTCTTC	CASSEGTGGKDEQFF
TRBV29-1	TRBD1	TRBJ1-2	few	TGCAGCGTTTTTAGACAGGGCTATGGCTACACCTTC	CSVFRQGYGYTF
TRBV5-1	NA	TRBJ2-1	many	TGCGCCAGCAGCTCCCTAGGACAGAACTACAATGAGCAGTTCTTC	CASSSLGQNYNEQFF
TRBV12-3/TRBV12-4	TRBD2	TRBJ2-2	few	TGTGCCAGCAGTCCTCGTGTAGCGGGAGGGCCACGAACCGGGGAGCTGTTTTTT	CASSPRVAGGPRTGELFF
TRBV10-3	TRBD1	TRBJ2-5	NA	TGTGCCATCAGAGGGACAGGGGGGGTAGAGACCCAGTACTTC	CAIRGTGGVETQYF
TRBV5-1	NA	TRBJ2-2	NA	TGCGCCAGCAGCTTCCTTAGCGACGCCGGGGAGCTGTTTTTT	CASSFLSDAGELFF
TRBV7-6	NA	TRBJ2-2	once	TGTGCCAGCAGCTTAGCCGCAGGGAGCGTTACCGGGGAGCTGTTTTTT	CASSLAAGSVTGELFF
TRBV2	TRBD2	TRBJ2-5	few	TGTGCCAGCAGTGAAGCGCTACTGGGGGGGAGGGCCTTAGAGACCCAGTACTTC	CASSEALLGGRALETQYF